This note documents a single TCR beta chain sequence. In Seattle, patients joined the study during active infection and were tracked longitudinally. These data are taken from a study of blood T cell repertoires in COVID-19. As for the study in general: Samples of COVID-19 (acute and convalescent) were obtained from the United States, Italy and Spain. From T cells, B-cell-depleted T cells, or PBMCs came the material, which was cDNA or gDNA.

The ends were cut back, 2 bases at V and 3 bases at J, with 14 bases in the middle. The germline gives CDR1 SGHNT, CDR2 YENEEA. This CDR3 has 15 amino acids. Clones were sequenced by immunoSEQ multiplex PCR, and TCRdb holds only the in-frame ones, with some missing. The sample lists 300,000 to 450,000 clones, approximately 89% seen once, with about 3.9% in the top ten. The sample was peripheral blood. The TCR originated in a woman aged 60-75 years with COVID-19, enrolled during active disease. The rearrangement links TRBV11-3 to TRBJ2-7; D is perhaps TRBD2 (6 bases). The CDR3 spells CASSLSQGGDYEQYF. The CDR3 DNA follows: TGTGCCAGCAGCTTATCCCAGGGCGGGGACTACGAGCAGTACTTC. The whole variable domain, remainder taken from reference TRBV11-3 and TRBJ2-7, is EAGVVQSPRYKIIEKKQPVAFWCNPISGHNTLYWYLQNLGQGPELLIRYENEEAVDDSQLPKDRFSAERLKGVDSTLKIQPAELGDSAVYLCASSLSQGGDYEQYFGPGTRLTVT.